Below, 21 T cell receptor beta chains from the same sample are listed, as sequenced in a study of monozygotic twins with inflammatory bowel disease. After re-calling the 5' RACE reads, TCRdb lists one entry per CDR3 protein, DNA absent. The sample's table shows approximately 160,000 distinct CDR3 sequences. Sequenced input: blood. All receptors derive from a human donor with ulcerative colitis or Crohn's disease, or a healthy co-twin of an affected twin (not recorded which).

The chain couples TRBV20-1 to TRBJ1-5; checking the TCRdb D call of TRBD1 is not possible without DNA. Germline values: CDR1 DFQATT, CDR2 SNEGSKA (reference sequence). This CDR3 region has 12 residues. The CDR3 spells CSAAGTNQPQHF.

V and J are TRBV7-2 and TRBJ1-5; TCRdb selects TRBD1, and the lack of DNA leaves this call unchecked. Germline V gene lookup returns CDR1 SGHTA and CDR2 FQGNSA. The length of the CDR3 is 17 residues. CDR3 region: CASSSWRGEGQNQPQHF.

The V gene is TRBV7-2, the J gene TRBJ2-7; the TCRdb call, TRBD1, lacks DNA for checking. The germline gives CDR1 SGHTA, CDR2 FQGNSA. The CDR3 totals 16 residues. The CDR3 loop reads CASSHLGGRRTYEQYF.

This chain links TRBV18 with TRBJ2-3. The germline gives CDR1 KGHSH, CDR2 LQKENI. The CDR3 length is 13 residues. CDR3 loop: CASSLQNADTQYF.

The chain joins TRBV12-3 or TRBV12-4 to TRBJ1-2. There are 14 residues in the CDR3. The CDR3 protein is CASSLYRTAYGYTF.

The chain is built from TRBV7-2 and TRBJ1-2; the D call of TRBD1 rests on TCRdb alone, since no DNA is present to check it. Germline CDR1 is SGHTA and CDR2 is FQGNSA. CDR3 length equals 13 residues. The CDR3 spells CASSVAPLYGYTF.

The chain combines TRBV29-1 with TRBJ2-1; TCRdb's assignment of TRBD2 cannot be checked, as there is no DNA. Germline V gene lookup returns CDR1 SQVTM and CDR2 ANQGSEA. This CDR3 comprises 18 residues. The CDR3 loop reads CSVWGPRVAGGPINEQFF.

This sequence joins TRBV6-1 and TRBJ1-1; TCRdb calls TRBD1, which cannot be checked without DNA. The CDR3 runs 14 residues. Germline V gene sequence: CDR1 MNHNS, CDR2 SASEGT. This CDR3 reads CASSRQGKNTEAFF.

V and J are TRBV28 and TRBJ1-5; lacking DNA, the TRBD1 call made by TCRdb goes unchecked. Per germline, CDR1 MDHEN and CDR2 SYDVKM. The CDR3 sequence is 14 residues long. CDR3 protein: CASSLVPSNQPQHF.

This chain links TRBV19 with TRBJ1-5. Per germline, CDR1 LNHDA and CDR2 SQIVND (reference sequence). The CDR3 totals 15 residues. Here the CDR3 reads CASMDRNPYSQPQHF.

The chain recombines TRBV15 with TRBJ1-5; TCRdb proposes TRBD1, but this gene call is untestable without DNA. From germline, CDR1 is LNHNV and CDR2 YYDKDF (reference sequence). CDR3 size: 14 residues. CDR3 amino acids: CATSREGGGQPQHF.

The chain couples TRBV20-1 to TRBJ2-3; absent DNA, TCRdb's TRBD2 call cannot be checked. CDR1 is DFQATT, CDR2 SNEGSKA, per germline (reference sequence). CDR3 length equals 16 residues. CDR3 sequence reads: CSVRKGTSGGGDTQYF.

The rearrangement uses TRBV11-2 and TRBJ2-1; TCRdb's assignment of TRBD1 cannot be checked, as there is no DNA. The germline V gene encodes CDR1 SGHAT and CDR2 FQNNGV. The CDR3 sequence is 16 residues long. CDR3 amino acids: CASSLETGSSYNEQFF.

V gene TRBV6-2 or TRBV6-3 combines with J gene TRBJ1-5; the D gene TCRdb calls, TRBD1, cannot be checked with no DNA. This CDR3 comprises 12 residues. Germline-derived CDR1 and CDR2 are MNHEY and SVGEGT. The CDR3 protein is CASSYPVGAQHF.

This rearrangement joins TRBV7-2 to TRBJ1-5; TCRdb proposes TRBD1, but this gene call is untestable without DNA. Germline-derived CDR1 and CDR2 are SGHTA and FQGNSA. The CDR3 has 15 amino acids. CDR3 loop: CASSATGQVNQPQHF.

The J gene is TRBJ2-3, the V gene TRBV29-1; the D call from TCRdb, TRBD1, cannot be confirmed without DNA. The CDR3 contains 11 residues. Germline CDR1 SQVTM, CDR2 ANQGSEA. CDR3 amino acids: CSAGESDTQYF.

V gene TRBV20-1 combines with J gene TRBJ2-7. Germline V lookup: CDR1 DFQATT, CDR2 SNEGSKA (reference sequence). This CDR3 region has 13 residues. CDR3 loop: CSARVSLAYEQYF.

The chain links TRBV5-1 to TRBJ1-6; no DNA is available, so the TRBD1 call from TCRdb remains unchecked. This CDR3 has 14 residues. Germline CDR1 reads SGHRS; CDR2 reads YFSETQ. CDR3 in amino acids: CASSLMGQFSPLHF.

This sequence joins TRBV7-2 and TRBJ1-4; TCRdb gives TRBD1 as the D gene, but with no DNA this cannot be confirmed. From germline, CDR1 is SGHTA and CDR2 FQGNSA. CDR3 length: 14 amino acids. The CDR3 loop reads CASSLGGVGEKLFF.

The J gene is TRBJ2-1, the V gene TRBV28; TCRdb reports TRBD2, a call that lacks DNA to check it against. CDR3 length: 17 residues. Germline V lookup: CDR1 MDHEN, CDR2 SYDVKM. The CDR3 region is CASSRGLAGEGYNEQFF.

The CDR3 region is CASSLVGGGQPQHF. The chain carries TRBV12-3 or TRBV12-4 and TRBJ1-5; without DNA, the TCRdb call of TRBD1 cannot be checked. The CDR3 contains 14 residues.